This TCR beta chain appears in the sequencing data of a study of chemoradiotherapy in HPV16-positive cancers. Study summary: Functional T-cell assays on a couple of HPV16-positive patients' cells defined candidate HPV-specific clones and common TCR motifs.

On this clone: Its matching antigen is unknown.

General observations from the study: Non-HPV-specific T cells did not expand in tumors during treatment, whereas candidate HPV-specific clones and E7-related motifs did.

Only in-frame clones appear in the TCRdb table, and some are missing; sequencing was by immunoSEQ multiplex PCR. The data show some 11,000 clones, 81% seen once. Over chemoradiotherapy, repertoires were sampled more than once. This CDR3 is 15 amino acids long. Germline assignment: CDR1 WNHNN and CDR2 SYGVQD (reference sequence). V was shortened by 4 bases and J by 3 bases, with 12 bases between the two germline ends. The chain joins TRBV10-1 to TRBJ2-2; D possibly corresponds to TRBD1 (6 bases). This clonotype originated in a human donor with HPV-associated anogenital cancer. Sample acquisition took place from a patient who underwent chemoradiotherapy. The CDR3 bases are TGCGCCAGCAGTGCGCGAGGACAGTACACCGGGGAGCTGTTTTTT. Translating gives CASSARGQYTGELFF.